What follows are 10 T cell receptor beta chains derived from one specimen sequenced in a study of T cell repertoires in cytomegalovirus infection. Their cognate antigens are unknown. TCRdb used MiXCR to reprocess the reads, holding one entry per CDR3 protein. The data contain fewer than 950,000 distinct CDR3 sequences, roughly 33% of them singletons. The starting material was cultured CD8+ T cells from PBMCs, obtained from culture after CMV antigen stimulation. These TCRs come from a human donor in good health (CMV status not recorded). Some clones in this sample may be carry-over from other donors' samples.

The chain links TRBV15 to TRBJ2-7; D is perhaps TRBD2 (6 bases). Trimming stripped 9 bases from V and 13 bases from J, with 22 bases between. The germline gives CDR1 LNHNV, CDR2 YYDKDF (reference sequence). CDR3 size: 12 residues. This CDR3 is CATQGGMAGNYV. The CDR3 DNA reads TGTGCCACTCAAGGTGGAATGGCGGGGAATTACGTC.

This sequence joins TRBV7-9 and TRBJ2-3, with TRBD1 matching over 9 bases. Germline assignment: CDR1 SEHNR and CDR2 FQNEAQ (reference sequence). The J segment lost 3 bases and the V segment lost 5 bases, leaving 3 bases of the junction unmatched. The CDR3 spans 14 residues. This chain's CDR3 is CASSQTGGTDTQYF. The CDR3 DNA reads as TGTGCCAGCAGCCAGACAGGGGGAACAGATACGCAGTATTTT.

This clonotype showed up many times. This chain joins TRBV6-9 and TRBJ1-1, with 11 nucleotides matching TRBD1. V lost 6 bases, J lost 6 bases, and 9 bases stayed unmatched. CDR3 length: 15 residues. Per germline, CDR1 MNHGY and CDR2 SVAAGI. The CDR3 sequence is CASRYRDRGFPEAFF. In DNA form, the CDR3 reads TGTGCCAGCAGATATCGGGACAGGGGGTTTCCTGAAGCTTTCTTT.

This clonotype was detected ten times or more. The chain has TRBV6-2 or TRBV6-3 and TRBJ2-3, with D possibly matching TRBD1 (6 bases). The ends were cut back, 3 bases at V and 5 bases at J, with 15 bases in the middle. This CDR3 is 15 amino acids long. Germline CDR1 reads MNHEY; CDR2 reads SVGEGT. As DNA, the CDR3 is TGTGCCAGCAGTTATCCTGAGACAGGAGAAGATACGCAGTATTTT. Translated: CASSYPETGEDTQYF.

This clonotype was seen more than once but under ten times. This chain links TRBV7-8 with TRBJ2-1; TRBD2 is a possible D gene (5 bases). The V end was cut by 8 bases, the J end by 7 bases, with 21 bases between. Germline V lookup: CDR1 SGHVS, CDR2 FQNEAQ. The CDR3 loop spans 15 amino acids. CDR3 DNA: TGTGCCAGCCAGAGGGCGGGCGAGGCCTGGAATGAGCAGTTCTTC. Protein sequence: CASQRAGEAWNEQFF.

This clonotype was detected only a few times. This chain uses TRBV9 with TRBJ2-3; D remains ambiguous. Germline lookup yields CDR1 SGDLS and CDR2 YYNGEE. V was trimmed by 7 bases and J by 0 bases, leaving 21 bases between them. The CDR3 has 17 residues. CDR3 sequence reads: CASEPPWVGPSTDTQYF. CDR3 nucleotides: TGTGCCAGCGAACCCCCATGGGTCGGCCCTAGCACAGATACGCAGTATTTT.

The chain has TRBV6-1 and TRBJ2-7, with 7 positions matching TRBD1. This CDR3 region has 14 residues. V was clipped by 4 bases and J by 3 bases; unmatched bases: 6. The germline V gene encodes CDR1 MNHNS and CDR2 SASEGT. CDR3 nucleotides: TGTGCCAGCAGTGCGACAGGGTGGAACTACGAGCAGTACTTC. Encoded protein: CASSATGWNYEQYF.

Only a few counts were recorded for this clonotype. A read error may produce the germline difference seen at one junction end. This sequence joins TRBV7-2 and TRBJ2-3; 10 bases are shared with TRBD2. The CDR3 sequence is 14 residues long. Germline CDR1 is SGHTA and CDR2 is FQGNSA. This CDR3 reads CVSRLAGLTDTQYF. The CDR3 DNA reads TGTGTCAGCCGACTAGCGGGTTTGACAGATACGCAGTATTTT.

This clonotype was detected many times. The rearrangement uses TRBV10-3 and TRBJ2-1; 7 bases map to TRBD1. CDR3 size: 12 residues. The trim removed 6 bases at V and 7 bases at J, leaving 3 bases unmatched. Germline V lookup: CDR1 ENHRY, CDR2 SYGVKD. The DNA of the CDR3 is TGTGCCATCAGGATGACAGGGAATGAGCAGTTCTTC. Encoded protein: CAIRMTGNEQFF.

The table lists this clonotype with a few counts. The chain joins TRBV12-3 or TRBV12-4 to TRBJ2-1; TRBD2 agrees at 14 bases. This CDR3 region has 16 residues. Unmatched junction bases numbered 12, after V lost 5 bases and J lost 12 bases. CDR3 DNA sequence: TGTGCCAGCAGTCCCCCTGGACTAGCGGGGGGTACCGGGCAGTTCTTC. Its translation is CASSPPGLAGGTGQFF.